The sample holds many counts of the clone carrying this T cell receptor (beta chain). Its antigen is unknown. The data belong to a study of glioma-infiltrating T cells. Study-level results: Tissue-blood divergence was below expectation in non-neoplastic patients, above in gliomas. Tissue and blood shared very few CDR3 sequences.

CDR1 and CDR2 (germline): DFQATT, SNEGSKA (reference sequence). The CDR3 spans 15 residues. V lost 2 bases and J lost 1; bases outside the gene matches: 7. TCR alpha and beta CDR3 regions were amplified from RNA using iRepertoire nested multiplex PCR. Input was about 100-450 ng of tissue mRNA or PBMC total RNA. Via MiXCR, TCRdb re-called the multiplex PCR reads, giving one row per CDR3 protein. Among more than 90,000 distinct CDR3 sequences listed, approximately 40% were seen once. This sequence originates from a human donor with low-grade glioma or glioblastoma, undergoing nonglioma brain surgery, or in good health (not recorded which). The J gene is TRBJ2-5, the V gene TRBV20-1; 7 bases line up with TRBD2. The sequencing sample was made of glioma tissue, nonneoplastic brain tissue, or PBMCs (not recorded which). The CDR3 DNA follows: TGCAGTGCTAGAAGACTAGCCGAGGTCCAAGAGACCCAGTACTTC. This gives the protein CSARRLAEVQETQYF.